The next 20 T cell receptor beta chains were all read from a single sample in a study of OX40 agonist ivuxolimab in advanced cancers. Clones were sequenced by immunoSEQ multiplex PCR, and TCRdb holds only the in-frame ones, with some missing. The table records about 77,000 clones, around 86% of them present only once. Material: CD4+ or CD8+ T cells sorted from blood, obtained in a trial of the OX40 agonist ivuxolimab. These TCRs come from an adult with an advanced solid tumor such as melanoma, head and neck, liver or kidney cancer.

The chain recombines TRBV6-4 with TRBJ1-4, with unresolved D. The V end was cut by 3 bases, the J end by 8 bases, with 16 bases between. The germline gives CDR1 MRHNA, CDR2 SNTAGT. This CDR3 has 15 amino acids. The DNA for the CDR3 is TGTGCCAGCAGTGAAGTCGGAGGTGACGGGGAAAAACTGTTTTTT. This encodes CASSEVGGDGEKLFF.

A few counts support this clone. V gene TRBV4-3 combines with J gene TRBJ1-2; TRBD1 agrees at 7 bases. The CDR3 loop spans 15 amino acids. Germline V gene lookup returns CDR1 LGHNA and CDR2 YSLEER. After removal of 1 base from V and 3 bases from J, the junction contained 5 bases not matched to a gene. In DNA form, the CDR3 reads TGCGCCAGCAGCCAAGCGGTCAGGGGGGACTATGGCTACACCTTC. Translating it yields CASSQAVRGDYGYTF.

The chain has TRBV19 and TRBJ2-5; 11 bases align to TRBD2. The V gene end was trimmed by 6 bases and the J gene end by 1 base; junction bases not matched to a gene: 4. The length of the CDR3 is 15 residues. Germline-derived CDR1 and CDR2 are LNHDA and SQIVND (reference sequence). CDR3 protein: CASRKTSGTQETQYF. CDR3 nucleotide sequence: TGTGCCAGTAGGAAGACTAGCGGGACCCAAGAGACCCAGTACTTC.

This clone was observed a few times. The chain combines TRBV28 with TRBJ2-7, with D perhaps TRBD1 (7 bases). This CDR3 is 15 amino acids long. Between the trimmed V and J ends, which lost 4 bases and 0 bases, there was a span of 13 bases. Germline CDR1 MDHEN, CDR2 SYDVKM. CDR3 protein: CASSSEGAHSYEQYF. DNA of the CDR3: TGTGCCAGCAGTTCGGAGGGGGCCCACTCCTACGAGCAGTACTTC.

This clone was observed once. This chain links TRBV5-1 with TRBJ1-6; D possibly corresponds to TRBD1 (5 bases). The CDR3 length is 14 residues. Looked up from germline, CDR1 is SGHRS and CDR2 is YFSETQ. V was shortened by 2 bases and J by 14 bases, with 17 bases between the two germline ends. The CDR3 nucleotides read TGCGCCAGCAGCTTAACGGGGCGCGGAGCGTCCCTCCACTTT. Protein: CASSLTGRGASLHF. Variable domain in full (rest from reference TRBV5-1 and TRBJ1-6): KAGVTQTPRYLIKTRGQQVTLSCSPISGHRSVSWYQQTPGQGLQFLFEYFSETQRNKGNFPGRFSGRQFSNSRSEMNVSTLELGDSALYLCASSLTGRGASLHFGNGTRLTVT.

The chain combines TRBV7-3 with TRBJ2-7; 9 nucleotides agree with TRBD2. With V trimmed by 2 bases and J by 4 bases, 12 bases remained unmatched. The CDR3 is made up of 17 amino acids. Per germline, CDR1 SGHTA and CDR2 FQGTGA. CDR3 in amino acids: CASSLRRGTSRYYEQYF. The CDR3 nucleotides read TGTGCCAGCAGCTTACGTCGGGGGACTAGCAGATATTACGAGCAGTACTTC. Supplemented by reference TRBV7-3 and TRBJ2-7, the full variable domain reads GAGVSQTPSNKVTEKGKYVELRCDPISGHTALYWYRQSLGQGPEFLIYFQGTGAADDSGLPNDRFFAVRPEGSVSTLKIQRTERGDSAVYLCASSLRRGTSRYYEQYFGPGTRLTVT.

J is TRBJ1-2 and V is TRBV11-2; tentative D call: TRBD1 (5 bases). Trimming pared 0 bases from V and 6 bases from J, leaving 17 bases between. The CDR3 loop spans 16 amino acids. The germline gives CDR1 SGHAT, CDR2 FQNNGV. The CDR3 DNA reads as TGTGCCAGCAGCTTAGACCTCTACGGGGGTCGAGATGGCTACACCTTC. It translates to CASSLDLYGGRDGYTF.

This chain connects TRBV19 to TRBJ2-2, with D possibly TRBD1 on 5 matching bases. Trimming removed 0 bases at V and 4 bases at J, with 9 bases between. Germline CDR1 LNHDA, CDR2 SQIVND (reference sequence). The CDR3 has 15 amino acids. Here the CDR3 reads CASSIEAGRTGELFF. CDR3 sequence (DNA): TGTGCCAGTAGTATAGAAGCAGGGCGCACCGGGGAGCTGTTTTTT.

The count of this clone is one. The V gene is TRBV7-8, the J gene TRBJ2-2; tentatively, D is TRBD2 (5 bases). The length of the CDR3 is 16 residues. Looked up from germline, CDR1 is SGHVS and CDR2 is FQNEAQ. Trimming took 5 bases from V and 5 from J, leaving 18 bases between them. CDR3 in DNA: TGTGCCAGCAGCCCCCGCCGAGAGGGTGGGACCGGGGAGCTGTTTTTT. Protein product: CASSPRREGGTGELFF.

The table lists this clone with a count of one. The chain links TRBV5-1 to TRBJ2-7; 7 bases agree with TRBD1. The CDR3 consists of 14 residues. The V gene end was trimmed by 4 bases and the J gene end by 7 bases; junction bases not matched to a gene: 11. Germline assignment: CDR1 SGHRS and CDR2 YFSETQ. CDR3 nucleotide sequence: TGCGCCAGCAGCAAAGTACAGGGGTTGGGGGAGCAGTACTTC. It translates to CASSKVQGLGEQYF.

This clone is a singleton in its sample. The chain recombines TRBV11-3 with TRBJ2-7; D possibly corresponds to TRBD2 (6 bases). Trimming removed 0 bases at V and 5 bases at J, with 11 bases between. The CDR3 runs to 14 residues. Germline CDR1 reads SGHNT; CDR2 reads YENEEA. In DNA, the CDR3 is TGTGCCAGCAGCTTAGAGCCCACTAGCAACGAGCAGTACTTC. As protein: CASSLEPTSNEQYF.

The V and J genes are TRBV18 and TRBJ2-7, with D possibly matching TRBD2 (6 bases). The CDR3 loop spans 13 amino acids. Per germline, CDR1 KGHSH and CDR2 LQKENI. V was trimmed by 3 bases and J by 2 bases, leaving 8 bases between them. The CDR3 nucleotides read TGTGCCAGCTCACCCCGGGAGACCTACGAGCAGTACTTC. This sequence encodes CASSPRETYEQYF.

This sequence joins TRBV30 and TRBJ1-2, with D possibly TRBD1 on 5 matching bases. Germline V gene lookup returns CDR1 GTSNPN and CDR2 SVGIG (reference sequence). Trimming removed 2 bases at V and 6 bases at J, with 7 bases between. The CDR3 consists of 11 residues. The CDR3 DNA reads TGTGCCTGGAGTCAGGGCGATGGCTACACCTTC. Its translation: CAWSQGDGYTF.

V usage is TRBV5-1 and J usage is TRBJ2-3; 8 bases agree with TRBD2. The V gene end was trimmed by 6 bases and the J gene end by 4 bases; junction bases not matched to a gene: 7. The CDR3 has 14 residues. CDR1 and CDR2 (germline): SGHRS, YFSETQ. CDR3 amino acids: CASTLGGAADTQYF. The CDR3 DNA sequence: TGCGCCAGCACCCTCGGGGGGGCGGCAGATACGCAGTATTTT.

This clone was counted a single time. V gene TRBV6-1 combines with J gene TRBJ1-5; TRBD1 matches 9 bases. The CDR3 is 15 amino acids. Germline CDR1 reads MNHNS; CDR2 reads SASEGT. Germline trimming cut 10 bases from V and 5 bases from J; bases unmatched to any gene: 12. CDR3 loop: CATFEPGQGHQPQHF. The CDR3 DNA is TGTGCCACCTTTGAACCGGGACAGGGCCATCAGCCCCAGCATTTT.

The chain couples TRBV30 to TRBJ2-1, with D possibly matching TRBD2 (6 bases). V was shortened by 2 bases and J by 5 bases, with 16 bases between the two germline ends. CDR3 size: 15 residues. Germline lookup yields CDR1 GTSNPN and CDR2 SVGIG (reference sequence). CDR3 sequence reads: CAWSLGGTRDNEQFF. DNA of the CDR3: TGTGCCTGGAGTTTGGGGGGAACAAGGGACAATGAGCAGTTCTTC. Full variable domain (rest looked up from reference TRBV30 and TRBJ2-1): SQTIHQWPATLVQPVGSPLSLECTVEGTSNPNLYWYRQAAGRGLQLLFYSVGIGQISSEVPQNLSASRPQDRQFILSSKKLLLSDSGFYLCAWSLGGTRDNEQFFGPGTRLTVL.

The CDR3 bases are TGTGCCAGCAATGTACGGTCGGGCGGCAGCAATCAGCCCCAGCATTTT. This sequence encodes CASNVRSGGSNQPQHF. The chain carries TRBV5-8 and TRBJ1-5; no clear D. Germline CDR1 and CDR2: SGHTS and YDEGEE. The CDR3 has 16 amino acids. V lost 6 bases and J 1 base, leaving 17 bases between the germline ends.

This clone has only a few counts. The chain couples TRBV19 to TRBJ1-5, with D unclear. CDR3 length equals 14 residues. Trimming took 3 bases from V and 6 from J, leaving 12 bases between them. CDR1 is LNHDA and CDR2 is SQIVND in the germline V gene (reference sequence). The CDR3 here is CASSINVAGQPQHF. As DNA, the CDR3 is TGTGCCAGTAGTATCAATGTTGCCGGTCAGCCCCAGCATTTT.

The CDR3 nucleotides are TGTGCCAGCAGCTTAGTCGCGGGAATAGAGACCCAGTACTTC. Translation: CASSLVAGIETQYF. V gene TRBV7-2 combines with J gene TRBJ2-5, with D possibly matching TRBD2 (6 bases). V lost 1 base, J lost 4 bases, and 10 bases lay in between. The CDR3 length is 14 residues. Germline V gene lookup returns CDR1 SGHTA and CDR2 FQGNSA.

This chain uses TRBV5-6 with TRBJ2-2, with D maybe TRBD1 (5 bases). Trimming cost V 0 bases and J 7 bases, with 13 bases left between them. The CDR3 covers 15 residues. CDR1 and CDR2 (germline): SGHDT, YYEEEE. The CDR3 DNA sequence: TGTGCCAGCAGCTTGGCAGGTGTAAGGGGCGGGGAGCTGTTTTTT. This sequence encodes CASSLAGVRGGELFF.